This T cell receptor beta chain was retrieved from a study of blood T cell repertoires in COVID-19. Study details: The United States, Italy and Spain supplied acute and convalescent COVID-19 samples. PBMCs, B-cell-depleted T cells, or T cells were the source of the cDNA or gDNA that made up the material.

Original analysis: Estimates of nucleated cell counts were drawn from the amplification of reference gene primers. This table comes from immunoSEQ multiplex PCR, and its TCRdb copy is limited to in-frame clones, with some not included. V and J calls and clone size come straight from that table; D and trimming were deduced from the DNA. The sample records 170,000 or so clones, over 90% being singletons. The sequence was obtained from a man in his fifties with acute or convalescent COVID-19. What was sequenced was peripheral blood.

CDR3 bases: TGTGCCAGCAGACGACAGGGGAAGGGTGGCTACACCTTC. Amino acid sequence: CASRRQGKGGYTF. V is TRBV12-3 or TRBV12-4 and J is TRBJ1-2; 8 positions match TRBD1. This CDR3 is built from 13 residues. V lost 6 bases to trimming and J lost 7 bases; unmatched junction nucleotides: 7.